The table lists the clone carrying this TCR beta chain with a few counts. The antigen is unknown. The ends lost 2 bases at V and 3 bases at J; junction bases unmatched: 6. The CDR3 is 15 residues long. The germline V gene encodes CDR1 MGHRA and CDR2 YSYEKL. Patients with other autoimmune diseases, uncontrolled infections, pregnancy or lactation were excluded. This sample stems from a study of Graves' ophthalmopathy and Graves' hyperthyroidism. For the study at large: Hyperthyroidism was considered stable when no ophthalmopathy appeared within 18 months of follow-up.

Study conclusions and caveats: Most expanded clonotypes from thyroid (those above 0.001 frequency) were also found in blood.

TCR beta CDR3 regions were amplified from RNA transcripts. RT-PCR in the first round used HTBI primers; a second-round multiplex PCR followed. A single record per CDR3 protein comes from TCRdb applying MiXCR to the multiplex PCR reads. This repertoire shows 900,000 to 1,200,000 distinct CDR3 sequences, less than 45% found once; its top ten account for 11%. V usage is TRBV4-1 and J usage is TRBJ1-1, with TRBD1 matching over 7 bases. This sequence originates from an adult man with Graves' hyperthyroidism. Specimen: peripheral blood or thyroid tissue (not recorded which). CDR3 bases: TGCGCCAGCAGCCAATACAGGGGTGGGGACACTGAAGCTTTCTTT. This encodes CASSQYRGGDTEAFF.